A single sample is the source of the 31 T cell receptor beta chains below, sequenced in a study of T cell responses to AZD1222 COVID-19 vaccine. The assay was immunoSEQ multiplex PCR, and TCRdb's table has in-frame clones only and misses some. The sample includes roughly 120,000 clones, roughly 84% of them seen just once. Here the sequenced sample was peripheral blood, taken on day 0 of AZD1222 vaccination. The receptors were sampled from an adult in good health.

This sequence joins TRBV6-2 or TRBV6-3 and TRBJ1-5; D is perhaps TRBD1 (5 bases). Per germline, CDR1 MNHEY and CDR2 SVGEGT. There are 15 residues in the CDR3. Trimming removed 2 bases from V and 1 base from J, with 9 bases in between. CDR3 protein: CASSYAGGSNQPQHF. The CDR3 DNA sequence: TGTGCCAGCAGTTACGCGGGGGGGAGCAATCAGCCCCAGCATTTT.

The rearrangement uses TRBV4-1 and TRBJ2-5, with TRBD1 as a possible D gene (5 bases). CDR1 is MGHRA, CDR2 YSYEKL, per germline. Trimming left V 1 base short and J 4 bases short, with 13 bases between. This CDR3 spans 15 amino acids. The CDR3 coding sequence is TGCGCCAGCAGCCAAGTTCCAGGGCTGTTAGAGACCCAGTACTTC. Its translation: CASSQVPGLLETQYF.

The chain recombines TRBV7-9 with TRBJ2-7, with D maybe TRBD1 (6 bases). Looked up from germline, CDR1 is SEHNR and CDR2 is FQNEAQ (reference sequence). The germline V and J ends were trimmed by 1 base and 1 base, with 8 bases remaining between them. The CDR3 has 14 amino acids. The CDR3 reads CASSLEGGSYEQYF. For the CDR3, the DNA is TGTGCCAGCAGCTTAGAAGGGGGTTCCTACGAGCAGTACTTC.

J is TRBJ2-4 and V is TRBV19; D possibly corresponds to TRBD1 (7 bases). This CDR3 is built from 15 residues. The V end was cut by 5 bases, the J end by 6 bases, with 17 bases between. CDR1 is LNHDA, CDR2 SQIVND, per germline (reference sequence). The CDR3 nucleotides are TGTGCCAGTAGTCCCAAGACAGGGAGGTTAAACATTCAGTACTTC. It encodes CASSPKTGRLNIQYF. The variable domain in full, with the rest retrieved from reference TRBV19 and TRBJ2-4, is DGGITQSPKYLFRKEGQNVTLSCEQNLNHDAMYWYRQDPGQGLRLIYYSQIVNDFQKGDIAEGYSVSREKKESFPLTVTSAQKNPTAFYLCASSPKTGRLNIQYFGAGTRLSVL.

V is TRBV27 and J is TRBJ2-5, with a weak D call TRBD1 (5 bases). V lost 6 bases, J lost 7 bases, and 24 bases lay in between. From germline, CDR1 is MNHEY and CDR2 SMNVEV (reference sequence). This CDR3 spans 16 amino acids. In DNA, the CDR3 is TGTGCCAGCAGCCTGGGTGGGGCCGGGCCGCGTTCGACCCAGTACTTC. This encodes CASSLGGAGPRSTQYF.

The table lists this clone with a count of one. V usage is TRBV3-1 (or the pseudogene TRBV3-2) and J usage is TRBJ2-7; 9 bases fit TRBD2. Trimming took 4 bases from V and 7 from J; bases not matched to a gene: 2. The length of the CDR3 is 12 residues. CDR1 and CDR2 (germline): LGHDT, YNNKEL (reference sequence). CDR3 sequence (DNA): TGTGCCAGCAGCCGGCTAGCGGGAGAGCAGTACTTC. This translates into CASSRLAGEQYF.

This chain links TRBV5-1 with TRBJ2-2; D possibly uses TRBD1 or TRBD2 (5 bases each). The CDR3 runs to 14 residues. CDR1 and CDR2 from the germline V gene are SGHRS and YFSETQ. Trimming took 4 bases from V and 5 from J, leaving 12 bases between them. The CDR3 DNA reads as TGCGCCAGCAGCACCGGGGACGGAACCGGGGAGCTGTTTTTT. Translated, it gives CASSTGDGTGELFF.

This chain connects TRBV9 to TRBJ2-7; TRBD1 matches 10 bases. The CDR3 is 15 amino acids. Unmatched junction bases numbered 3, after V lost 0 bases and J lost 3 bases. The germline V gene encodes CDR1 SGDLS and CDR2 YYNGEE. The CDR3 coding sequence is TGTGCCAGCAGCGTAGGACAGGGGGCAAACTACGAGCAGTACTTC. Translation gives CASSVGQGANYEQYF.

The J gene is TRBJ1-2, the V gene TRBV5-6, with 7 bases lining up with TRBD1. Looked up from germline, CDR1 is SGHDT and CDR2 is YYEEEE. The CDR3 consists of 14 residues. V gave up 0 bases and J gave up 7 bases; unmatched junction bases: 6. As DNA, the CDR3 is TGTGCCAGCAGCTTGGCAGGGGGTGGGCGTGGCTACACCTTC. Translated: CASSLAGGGRGYTF. Variable domain in full (rest from reference TRBV5-6 and TRBJ1-2): DAGVTQSPTHLIKTRGQQVTLRCSPKSGHDTVSWYQQALGQGPQFIFQYYEEEERQRGNFPDRFSGHQFPNYSSELNVNALLLGDSALYLCASSLAGGGRGYTFGSGTRLTVV.

The chain has TRBV5-4 and TRBJ2-7; 9 nucleotides align to TRBD1. Germline-derived CDR1 and CDR2 are SGHNT and YYREEE (reference sequence). The trim removed 0 bases at V and 6 bases at J, leaving 4 bases unmatched. The CDR3 runs 14 residues. Written as DNA, the CDR3 is TGTGCCAGCAGCTTGGGACAGGGGGTGGTCGAGCAGTACTTC. This sequence encodes CASSLGQGVVEQYF. The whole variable domain, filled in from reference TRBV5-4 and TRBJ2-7, reads ETGVTQSPTHLIKTRGQQVTLRCSSQSGHNTVSWYQQALGQGPQFIFQYYREEENGRGNFPPRFSGLQFPNYSSELNVNALELDDSALYLCASSLGQGVVEQYFGPGTRLTVT.

The CDR3 nucleotides read TGTGCCAGCAGCTTCCGTCCCCACGAGCAGTACTTC. Amino acids: CASSFRPHEQYF. The chain combines TRBV7-6 with TRBJ2-7; the D is unclear. V was clipped by 3 bases and J by 5 bases, with 8 bases between them. The CDR3 has 12 amino acids. Per the germline V gene, CDR1 is SGHVS and CDR2 is FNYEAQ.

The rearrangement joins TRBV7-9 to TRBJ2-1; D remains unclear. Trimming pared 1 base from V and 6 bases from J, leaving 16 bases between. Germline-derived CDR1 and CDR2 are SEHNR and FQNEAQ (reference sequence). The CDR3 loop spans 16 amino acids. The CDR3 nucleotides are TGTGCCAGCAGCTTAGTTGGGTCTTTACAAGGCAATGAGCAGTTCTTC. This translates into CASSLVGSLQGNEQFF.

This chain links TRBV21-1 with TRBJ2-7; TRBD2, the table's D call, lacks a check against the DNA. TRBV21-1 corresponds to a pseudogene. The CDR3 contains 19 residues. The chain's CDR3 is CASSTRGDPSGRISYEQYF. For the CDR3, the DNA is TGTGCCAGCAGCACTCGAGGGGATCCTAGCGGGAGAATCAGCTACGAGCAGTACTTC.

The chain couples TRBV6-5 to TRBJ2-1; D call uncertain. The CDR3 is 11 amino acids. Germline lookup yields CDR1 MNHEY and CDR2 SVGAGI. Trimming removed 8 bases at V and 5 bases at J, with 7 bases between. CDR3 nucleotides: TGTGCCAGCCGAGAAAACAATGAGCAGTTCTTC. It translates to CASRENNEQFF.

V is TRBV10-2 and J is TRBJ2-3; D unresolved. Germline V gene data show CDR1 as WSHSY and CDR2 as SAAADI. V shed 0 bases and J shed 1 base, with 11 bases lying between them. The CDR3 runs 16 residues. CDR3 nucleotides: TGCGCCAGCAGTGAGTCTAACTGGATTCGCACAGATACGCAGTATTTT. It yields the protein CASSESNWIRTDTQYF.

This clone was counted only a few times. This chain connects TRBV27 to TRBJ2-7; D is unclear. V was shortened by 2 bases and J by 0 bases, with 11 bases between the two germline ends. CDR1 is MNHEY, CDR2 SMNVEV, per germline (reference sequence). CDR3 size: 15 residues. The CDR3 is CASSLTNSISYEQYF. The CDR3 nucleotides read TGTGCCAGCAGTTTAACTAACTCCATCTCCTACGAGCAGTACTTC.

This chain joins TRBV24-1 and TRBJ2-7; 7 bases fit TRBD1. The CDR3 totals 14 residues. V was clipped by 6 bases and J by 2 bases; unmatched bases: 6. CDR1 and CDR2 (germline): KGHDR, SFDVKD. The CDR3 bases are TGTGCCACCAGTAGCCCAGGGGGTACCTACGAGCAGTACTTC. Its protein is CATSSPGGTYEQYF.

J is TRBJ2-7 and V is TRBV27, with 7 positions matching TRBD1. V lost 2 bases to trimming and J lost 3 bases; unmatched junction nucleotides: 1. The CDR3 loop spans 13 amino acids. Looked up from germline, CDR1 is MNHEY and CDR2 is SMNVEV (reference sequence). Here the CDR3 DNA reads TGTGCCAGCAGTTTACCAGGGGGCTACGAGCAGTACTTC. Amino acids: CASSLPGGYEQYF.

This clone is a singleton in its sample. The CDR3 is CASSVREYSNQPQHF. The CDR3 nucleotides read TGCGCCAGCAGCGTCAGGGAGTATAGCAATCAGCCCCAGCATTTT. The gene calls are TRBV4-1 and TRBJ1-5; perhaps TRBD1 as D (5 bases). V was cut by 5 bases and J by 0 bases, with 11 bases left in between. Per the germline V gene, CDR1 is MGHRA and CDR2 is YSYEKL. The CDR3 sequence is 15 residues long.

The V and J genes are TRBV7-2 and TRBJ1-2, with 7 bases lining up with TRBD1. V shed 6 bases, J shed 8 bases, and the junction held 6 bases outside the gene matches. The CDR3 loop spans 12 amino acids. Germline CDR1 is SGHTA and CDR2 is FQGNSA. The CDR3 spells CASSLDRHGYTF. The CDR3 DNA follows: TGTGCCAGCAGTTTGGACAGGCACGGCTACACCTTC.

This clone was picked up many times. This chain connects TRBV13 to TRBJ2-7, with 12 nucleotides matching TRBD1. The V and J ends lost 6 bases and 6 bases, in that order; junction bases with no gene match: 6. The length of the CDR3 is 14 residues. The germline V gene encodes CDR1 PRHDT and CDR2 FYEKMQ (reference sequence). The CDR3 protein is CASRPGTGGAEQYF. The CDR3 DNA reads TGTGCCAGCAGACCCGGGACAGGGGGCGCCGAGCAGTACTTC.

This clone showed up just a few times. The chain links TRBV7-2 to TRBJ2-3, with 15 nucleotides matching TRBD2. The V gene end was trimmed by 5 bases and the J gene end by 12 bases; junction bases not matched to a gene: 6. Germline V gene sequence: CDR1 SGHTA, CDR2 FQGNSA. The CDR3 is 14 amino acids. DNA for the CDR3: TGTGCCAGCAGCCTGGGACTAGCGGGGGGTGTCCAGTATTTT. Residues: CASSLGLAGGVQYF.

V and J are TRBV9 and TRBJ2-7; D uncertain. The V gene lost 2 bases and the J gene lost 0 bases, with 12 bases spanning the gap. CDR3 length: 15 residues. The germline V gene encodes CDR1 SGDLS and CDR2 YYNGEE. DNA of the CDR3: TGTGCCAGCAGCGTCTCGCCTATAGGCTCCTACGAGCAGTACTTC. Translated, it gives CASSVSPIGSYEQYF. The full variable domain, with the rest looked up from reference TRBV9 and TRBJ2-7, is DSGVTQTPKHLITATGQRVTLRCSPRSGDLSVYWYQQSLDQGLQFLIQYYNGEERAKGNILERFSAQQFPDLHSELNLSSLELGDSALYFCASSVSPIGSYEQYFGPGTRLTVT.

The rearrangement uses TRBV29-1 and TRBJ1-4; 7 bases match TRBD1. Germline CDR1 reads SQVTM; CDR2 reads ANQGSEA. The CDR3 extends over 12 amino acids. The ends lost 7 bases at V and 6 bases at J; junction bases unmatched: 5. CDR3 nucleotides: TGCAGCGGGCAGGGGGGGGATGAAAAACTGTTTTTT. It is translated as CSGQGGDEKLFF.

The J gene is TRBJ2-6, the V gene TRBV19, with D perhaps given as TRBD1 or TRBD2 (5 bases each). CDR1 and CDR2 from the germline V gene are LNHDA and SQIVND (reference sequence). Between the trimmed V and J ends, which lost 6 bases and 0 bases, there was a span of 12 bases. This CDR3 has 16 amino acids. CDR3 bases: TGTGCCAGTAGGGTGGGACCGAACTCTGGGGCCAACGTCCTGACTTTC. Protein product: CASRVGPNSGANVLTF. The variable domain in full, with the rest retrieved from reference TRBV19 and TRBJ2-6, is DGGITQSPKYLFRKEGQNVTLSCEQNLNHDAMYWYRQDPGQGLRLIYYSQIVNDFQKGDIAEGYSVSREKKESFPLTVTSAQKNPTAFYLCASRVGPNSGANVLTFGAGSRLTVL.

This chain connects TRBV2 to TRBJ2-7; D call uncertain. V was cut by 1 base and J by 2 bases, with 6 bases left in between. This CDR3 is built from 13 residues. The germline gives CDR1 SNHLY, CDR2 FYNNEI. The CDR3 nucleotides are TGTGCCAGCAGTGAAGGGTTAGCCTACGAGCAGTACTTC. The encoded protein is CASSEGLAYEQYF.

V gene TRBV6-5 combines with J gene TRBJ2-5, with D unclear. This CDR3 has 14 residues. Trimming stripped 7 bases from V and 5 bases from J, with 17 bases between. CDR1 is MNHEY, CDR2 SVGAGI, per germline. CDR3 coding DNA: TGTGCCAGCATTAGGGCAGCCACTCTTGAGACCCAGTACTTC. This codes for CASIRAATLETQYF.

The V call is TRBV5-1, the J call TRBJ2-3; D tentatively reads TRBD1 or TRBD2 (5 bases each). V lost 5 bases, J lost 2 bases, and 18 bases lay in between. CDR1 and CDR2 from the germline V gene are SGHRS and YFSETQ. There are 16 residues in the CDR3. CDR3 nucleotides: TGCGCCAGCAGACCGACCTCGGGACCAGTCACAGATACGCAGTATTTT. Its translation: CASRPTSGPVTDTQYF.

This sequence joins TRBV1 and TRBJ1-1; the table's D gene call, TRBD1, was not cross checked with the DNA. TRBV1 is given as a pseudogene. There are 15 residues in the CDR3. DNA of the CDR3: TGCACCAGCAGCCAACGCTGCCCCCAGGGAACTGAAGCTTTCTTT. Amino acid sequence: CTSSQRCPQGTEAFF.

The chain carries TRBV7-9 and TRBJ1-5, with D perhaps matching TRBD1 (5 bases). Germline assignment: CDR1 SEHNR and CDR2 FQNEAQ (reference sequence). Trimming left V 5 bases short and J 1 base short, with 15 bases between. CDR3 length equals 16 residues. CDR3 sequence: CASSPPGSGSNQPQHF. The CDR3 DNA reads TGTGCCAGCAGCCCACCAGGGAGTGGGAGCAATCAGCCCCAGCATTTT.

This chain links TRBV15 with TRBJ2-1; 7 nucleotides match TRBD2. The germline V gene has CDR1 LNHNV and CDR2 YYDKDF (reference sequence). The CDR3 is made up of 18 amino acids. J was trimmed by 8 bases and V by 3 bases; bases with no gene match: 19. Here the CDR3 DNA reads TGTGCCACCAGCAGCATGAGTCTAGCGGCTTTTGATAGTTATGAGCAGTTCTTC. Protein sequence: CATSSMSLAAFDSYEQFF. Looking up the rest from reference TRBV15 and TRBJ2-1 gives the full variable domain: DAMVIQNPRYQVTQFGKPVTLSCSQTLNHNVMYWYQQKSSQAPKLLFHYYDKDFNNEADTPDNFQSRRPNTSFCFLDIRSPGLGDTAMYLCATSSMSLAAFDSYEQFFGPGTRLTVL.